A single T cell receptor (beta chain) is shown here with its context. Its cognate antigen is unknown. These data originate in a study of response to subunit inactivated influenza vaccine. Using its own MiXCR run on the RT-PCR reads, TCRdb lists one record per CDR3 protein. The sample includes 700,000 to 900,000 distinct CDR3 sequences, 21% seen only once; the top ten take roughly 10%. Study outcomes and limitations: Each seasonal influenza vaccination recruits few new T cells, the authors suggested.

The sample was PBMCs from blood, taken 4 to 6 days after vaccination. This receptor was taken from a middle-aged man who received an inactivated influenza vaccine.

CDR3 DNA sequence: TGTGCCAGCAGTTACCTGGGGACAGGGGGCCGGTATGGCTACACCTTC. Its protein product is CASSYLGTGGRYGYTF. The V and J genes are TRBV6-5 and TRBJ1-2, with 12 bases aligning to TRBD1. CDR1 and CDR2 (germline): MNHEY, SVGAGI. Unmatched junction bases numbered 6, after V lost 2 bases and J lost 5 bases. The CDR3 is 16 amino acids.